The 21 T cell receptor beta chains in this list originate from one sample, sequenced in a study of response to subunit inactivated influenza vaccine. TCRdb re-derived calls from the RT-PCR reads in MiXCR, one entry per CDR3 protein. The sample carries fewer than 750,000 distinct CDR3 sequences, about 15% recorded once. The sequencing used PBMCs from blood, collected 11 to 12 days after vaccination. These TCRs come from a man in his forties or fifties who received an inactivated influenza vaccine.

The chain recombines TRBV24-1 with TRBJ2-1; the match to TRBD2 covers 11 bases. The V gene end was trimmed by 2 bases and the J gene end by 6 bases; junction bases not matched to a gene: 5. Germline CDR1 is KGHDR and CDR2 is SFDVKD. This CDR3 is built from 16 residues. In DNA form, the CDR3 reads TGTGCCACCAGTGATTCCACTAGCGGGGGTTCCAATGAGCAGTTCTTC. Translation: CATSDSTSGGSNEQFF.

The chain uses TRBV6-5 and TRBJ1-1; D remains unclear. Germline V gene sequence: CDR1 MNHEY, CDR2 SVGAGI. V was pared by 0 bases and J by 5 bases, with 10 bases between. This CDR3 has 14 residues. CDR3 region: CASSYSTAGTEAFF. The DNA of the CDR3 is TGTGCCAGCAGTTACTCGACCGCGGGAACTGAAGCTTTCTTT.

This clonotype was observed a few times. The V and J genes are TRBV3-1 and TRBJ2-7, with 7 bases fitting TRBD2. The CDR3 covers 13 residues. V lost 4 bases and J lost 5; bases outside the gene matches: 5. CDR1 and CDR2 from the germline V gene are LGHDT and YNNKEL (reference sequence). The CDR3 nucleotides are TGTGCCAGCAGCCGGGGAGGGCCGAACGAGCAGTACTTC. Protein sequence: CASSRGGPNEQYF.

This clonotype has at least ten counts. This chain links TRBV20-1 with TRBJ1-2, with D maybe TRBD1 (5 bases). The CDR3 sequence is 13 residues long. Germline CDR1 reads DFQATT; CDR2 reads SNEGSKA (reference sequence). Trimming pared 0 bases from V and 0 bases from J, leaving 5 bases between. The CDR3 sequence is CSARETANYGYTF. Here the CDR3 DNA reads TGCAGTGCTAGAGAGACAGCTAACTATGGCTACACCTTC.

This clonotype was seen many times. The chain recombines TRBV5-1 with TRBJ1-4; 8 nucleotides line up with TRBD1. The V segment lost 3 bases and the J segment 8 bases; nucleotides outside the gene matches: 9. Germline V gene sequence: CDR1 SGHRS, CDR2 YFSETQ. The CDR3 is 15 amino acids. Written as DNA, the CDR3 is TGCGCCAGCAGCTCAGCCGGGACAGGCGGGGAAAAACTGTTTTTT. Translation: CASSSAGTGGEKLFF.

The CDR3 DNA reads TGTGCCAGCGCGACTTACCGGAGCTCCTATAATTCACCCCTCCACTTT. This gives the protein CASATYRSSYNSPLHF. The rearrangement links TRBV12-3 or TRBV12-4 to TRBJ1-6; no firm D call. V was pared by 8 bases and J by 0 bases, with 14 bases between. The length of the CDR3 is 16 residues.

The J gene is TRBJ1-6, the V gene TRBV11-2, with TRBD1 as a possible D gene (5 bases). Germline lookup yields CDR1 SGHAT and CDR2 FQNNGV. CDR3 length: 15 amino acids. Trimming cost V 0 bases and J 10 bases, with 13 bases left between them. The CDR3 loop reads CASSLERTRGSPLHF. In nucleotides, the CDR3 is TGTGCCAGCAGCTTAGAACGGACAAGGGGCTCACCCCTCCACTTT.

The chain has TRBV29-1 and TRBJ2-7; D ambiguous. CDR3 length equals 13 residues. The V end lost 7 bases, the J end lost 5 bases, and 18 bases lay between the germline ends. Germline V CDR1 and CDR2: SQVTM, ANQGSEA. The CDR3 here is CSARRGNRDEQYF. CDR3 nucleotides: TGCAGCGCACGCCGAGGAAATCGAGACGAGCAGTACTTC.

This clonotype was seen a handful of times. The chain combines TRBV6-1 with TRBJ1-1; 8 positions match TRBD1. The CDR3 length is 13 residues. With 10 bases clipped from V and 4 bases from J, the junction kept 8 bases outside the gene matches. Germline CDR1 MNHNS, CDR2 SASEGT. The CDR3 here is CATRDRRGTEAFF. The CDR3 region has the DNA TGTGCCACACGGGACAGGAGGGGCACTGAAGCTTTCTTT.

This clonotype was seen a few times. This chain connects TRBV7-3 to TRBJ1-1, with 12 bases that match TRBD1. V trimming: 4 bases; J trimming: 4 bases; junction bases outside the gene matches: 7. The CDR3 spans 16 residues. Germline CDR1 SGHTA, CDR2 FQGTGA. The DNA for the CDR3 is TGTGCCAGCAGCTCCCCGGGACAGGGGGCGTTCACTGAAGCTTTCTTT. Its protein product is CASSSPGQGAFTEAFF.

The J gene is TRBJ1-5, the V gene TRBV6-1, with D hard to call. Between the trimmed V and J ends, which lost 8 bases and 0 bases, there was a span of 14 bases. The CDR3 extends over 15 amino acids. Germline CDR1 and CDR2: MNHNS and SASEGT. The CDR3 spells CASLPSADSNQPQHF. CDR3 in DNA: TGTGCCAGCTTGCCTTCGGCAGATAGCAATCAGCCCCAGCATTTT.

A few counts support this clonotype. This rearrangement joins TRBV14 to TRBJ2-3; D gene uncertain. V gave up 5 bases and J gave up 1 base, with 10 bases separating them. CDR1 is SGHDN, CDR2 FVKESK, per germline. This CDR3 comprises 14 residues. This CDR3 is CASSVRLGTDTQYF. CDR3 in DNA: TGTGCCAGCAGCGTCAGGCTGGGCACAGATACGCAGTATTTT.

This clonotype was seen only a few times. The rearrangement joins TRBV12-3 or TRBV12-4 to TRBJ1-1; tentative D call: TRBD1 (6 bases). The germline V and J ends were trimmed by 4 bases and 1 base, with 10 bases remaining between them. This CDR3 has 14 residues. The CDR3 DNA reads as TGTGCCAGCAGTTACCGGACAGAGAACACTGAAGCTTTCTTT. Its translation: CASSYRTENTEAFF.

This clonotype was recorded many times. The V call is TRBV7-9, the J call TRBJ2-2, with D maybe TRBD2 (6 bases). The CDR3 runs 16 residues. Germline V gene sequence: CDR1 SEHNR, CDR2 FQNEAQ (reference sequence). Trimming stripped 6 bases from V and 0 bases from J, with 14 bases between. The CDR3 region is CASRARRGPNTGELFF. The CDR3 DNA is TGTGCCAGCAGGGCGAGGCGGGGCCCGAACACCGGGGAGCTGTTTTTT. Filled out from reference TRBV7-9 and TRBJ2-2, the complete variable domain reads DTGVSQNPRHKITKRGQNVTFRCDPISEHNRLYWYRQTLGQGPEFLTYFQNEAQLEKSRLLSDRFSAERPKGSFSTLEIQRTEQGDSAMYLCASRARRGPNTGELFFGEGSRLTVL.

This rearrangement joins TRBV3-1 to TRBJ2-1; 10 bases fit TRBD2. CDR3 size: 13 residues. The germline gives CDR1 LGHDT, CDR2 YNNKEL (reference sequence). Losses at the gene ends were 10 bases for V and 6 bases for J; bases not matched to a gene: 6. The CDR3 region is CATERGGRNEQFF. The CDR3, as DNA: TGTGCCACTGAGCGGGGGGGCCGCAATGAGCAGTTCTTC.

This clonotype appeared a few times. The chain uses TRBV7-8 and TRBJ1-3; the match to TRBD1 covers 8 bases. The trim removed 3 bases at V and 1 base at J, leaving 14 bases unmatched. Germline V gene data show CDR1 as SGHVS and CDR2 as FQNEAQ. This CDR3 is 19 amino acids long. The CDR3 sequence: CASSFQGTGRFSSGNTIYF. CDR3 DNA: TGTGCCAGCAGCTTCCAAGGGACAGGACGGTTTTCTTCTGGAAACACCATATATTTT.

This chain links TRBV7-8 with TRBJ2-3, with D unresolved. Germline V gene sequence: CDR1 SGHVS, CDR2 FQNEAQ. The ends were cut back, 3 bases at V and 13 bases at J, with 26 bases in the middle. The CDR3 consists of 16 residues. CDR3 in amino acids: CASSLSTPYFPLKEYF. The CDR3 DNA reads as TGTGCCAGCAGCTTGTCCACCCCCTACTTTCCGTTGAAGGAGTATTTT. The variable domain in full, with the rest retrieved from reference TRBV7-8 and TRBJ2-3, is GAGVSQSPRYKVAKRGQDVALRCDPISGHVSLFWYQQALGQGPEFLTYFQNEAQLDKSGLPSDRFFAERPEGSVSTLKIQRTQQEDSAVYLCASSLSTPYFPLKEYFGPGTRLTVL.

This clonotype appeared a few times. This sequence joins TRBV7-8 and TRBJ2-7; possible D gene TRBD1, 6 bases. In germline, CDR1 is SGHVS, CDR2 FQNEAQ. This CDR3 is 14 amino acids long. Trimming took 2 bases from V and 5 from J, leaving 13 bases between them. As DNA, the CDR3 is TGTGCCAGCAGCTTATTCAGGGGTGTCGACGAGCAGTACTTC. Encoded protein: CASSLFRGVDEQYF.

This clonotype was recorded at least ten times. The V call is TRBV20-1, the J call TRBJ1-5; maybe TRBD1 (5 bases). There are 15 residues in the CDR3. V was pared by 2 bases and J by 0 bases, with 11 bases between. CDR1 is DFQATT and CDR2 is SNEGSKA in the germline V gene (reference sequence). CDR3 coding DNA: TGCAGTGCTAGAAGGGACGAATATAGCAATCAGCCCCAGCATTTT. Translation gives CSARRDEYSNQPQHF.

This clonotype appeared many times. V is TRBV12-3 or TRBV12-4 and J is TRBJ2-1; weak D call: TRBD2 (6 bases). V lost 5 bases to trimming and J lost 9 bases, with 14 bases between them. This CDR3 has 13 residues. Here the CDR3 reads CASSLQLASEQFF. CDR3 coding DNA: TGTGCCAGCAGTCTCCAACTAGCAAGTGAGCAGTTCTTC.

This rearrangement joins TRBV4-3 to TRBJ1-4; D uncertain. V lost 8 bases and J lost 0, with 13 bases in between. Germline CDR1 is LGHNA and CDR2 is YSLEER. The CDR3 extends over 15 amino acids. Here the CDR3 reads CASRPSGSTNEKLFF. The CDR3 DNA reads TGCGCCAGCCGACCCTCGGGTTCAACTAATGAAAAACTGTTTTTT.